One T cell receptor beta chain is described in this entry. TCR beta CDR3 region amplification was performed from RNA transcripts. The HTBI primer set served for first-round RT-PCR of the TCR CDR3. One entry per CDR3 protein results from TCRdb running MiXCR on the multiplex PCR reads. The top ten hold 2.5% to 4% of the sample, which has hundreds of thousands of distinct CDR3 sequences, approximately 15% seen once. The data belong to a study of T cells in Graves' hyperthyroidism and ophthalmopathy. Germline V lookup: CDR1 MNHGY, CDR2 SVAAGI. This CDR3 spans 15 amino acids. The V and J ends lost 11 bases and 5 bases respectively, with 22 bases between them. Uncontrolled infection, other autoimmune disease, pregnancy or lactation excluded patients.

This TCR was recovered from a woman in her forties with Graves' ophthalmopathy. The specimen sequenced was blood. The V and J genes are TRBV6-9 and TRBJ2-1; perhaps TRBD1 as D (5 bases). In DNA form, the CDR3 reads TGTGCCGGTAGTTGGGGCGCGATGACTCACAATGAGCAGTTCTTC. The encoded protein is CAGSWGAMTHNEQFF.